The 2 T cell receptor beta chains in this list originate from one sample, sequenced in a study of tumor-infiltrating lymphocytes in localized non-small cell lung cancer. Using immunoSEQ multiplex PCR, the repertoire was profiled, and TCRdb retains in-frame clones only, with some absent. The repertoire holds about 15,000 clones, approximately 62% seen once, with approximately 6% in the top ten. Sequencing used lung tumor tissue. These receptors were obtained from a human donor with non-small cell lung cancer.

The chain has TRBV10-3 and TRBJ2-7, with D unresolved. Trimming left V 6 bases short and J 2 bases short, with 8 bases between. This CDR3 spans 12 amino acids. Germline V lookup: CDR1 ENHRY, CDR2 SYGVKD. The CDR3 bases are TGTGCCATCAGCACTATTGCCTACGAGCAGTACTTC. It codes for CAISTIAYEQYF.

The chain carries TRBV6-5 and TRBJ2-7; TRBD1 agrees at 7 bases. CDR1 and CDR2 (germline): MNHEY, SVGAGI. The V and J ends lost 0 bases and 12 bases, in that order; junction bases with no gene match: 11. The CDR3 has 14 residues. The CDR3 here is CASSYSKSRGLLYF. The CDR3 nucleotides read TGTGCCAGCAGTTACTCGAAATCCAGGGGGTTATTGTACTTC.